The 23 T cell receptor beta chains below were found in one sample sequenced in a study of blood T cell repertoires in COVID-19. TCRdb keeps only in-frame clones here, not all; method: immunoSEQ multiplex PCR. The table records some 110,000 clones, 90% of them present only once. What was sequenced was peripheral blood. The receptors derive from a human donor with active COVID-19. The donor label of this sample is uncertain.

This chain connects TRBV12-3 or TRBV12-4 to TRBJ1-6; 8 bases match TRBD1. V lost 6 bases, J lost 8 bases, and 3 bases stayed unmatched. This CDR3 region has 13 residues. CDR3 coding DNA: TGTGCCAGCAGCATGGACAGGGATTCACCCCTCCACTTT. Its protein is CASSMDRDSPLHF.

This clone has just a few counts. The chain couples TRBV6-6 to TRBJ2-5, with D uncertain. CDR3 length: 14 amino acids. Germline lookup yields CDR1 MNHNY and CDR2 SVGAGI (reference sequence). V was clipped by 4 bases and J by 1 base, with 10 bases between them. The CDR3 nucleotides read TGTGCCAGCAGTTTTTCTAGTTTCCAAGAGACCCAGTACTTC. Translation gives CASSFSSFQETQYF.

The chain combines TRBV7-8 with TRBJ2-7; no reliable D call. The germline V gene encodes CDR1 SGHVS and CDR2 FQNEAQ. The V end lost 0 bases, the J end lost 4 bases, and 10 bases lay between the germline ends. This CDR3 spans 14 amino acids. This CDR3 is CASSLALSLYEQYF. DNA for the CDR3: TGTGCCAGCAGCTTAGCTCTTAGTCTATACGAGCAGTACTTC.

V usage is TRBV9 and J usage is TRBJ2-7; 7 bases fit TRBD2. CDR1 and CDR2 from the germline V gene are SGDLS and YYNGEE. The CDR3 runs 15 residues. V gave up 4 bases and J gave up 2 bases; unmatched junction bases: 9. The CDR3 is CASSIYGGITYEQYF. In DNA form, the CDR3 reads TGTGCCAGCAGCATATACGGGGGGATTACCTACGAGCAGTACTTC.

The V gene is TRBV10-3, the J gene TRBJ1-1; D not certain. CDR1 ENHRY and CDR2 SYGVKD come from the germline V gene. V lost 2 bases and J lost 6, with 13 bases in between. The CDR3 runs 14 residues. The CDR3 DNA sequence: TGTGCCATCAGTGAGCAGCGGGGTGACTCTGAAGCTTTCTTT. Translating it yields CAISEQRGDSEAFF.

This chain joins TRBV7-2 and TRBJ2-7, with TRBD2 as a possible D gene (6 bases). Deletions cut 5 bases from V and 2 bases from J, with 16 bases between. There are 15 residues in the CDR3. Germline V gene sequence: CDR1 SGHTA, CDR2 FQGNSA. CDR3 nucleotide sequence: TGTGCCAGCAGCCTCTCCGGGACTCCCCCCTACGAGCAGTACTTC. Protein product: CASSLSGTPPYEQYF.

J is TRBJ1-1 and V is TRBV7-9; D is ambiguous. This CDR3 is 13 amino acids long. The V end lost 0 bases, the J end lost 5 bases, and 7 bases lay between the germline ends. Looked up from germline, CDR1 is SEHNR and CDR2 is FQNEAQ (reference sequence). Here the CDR3 reads CASSLAVSTEAFF. The CDR3 nucleotides read TGTGCCAGCAGCTTAGCTGTTAGTACTGAAGCTTTCTTT.

The genes are TRBV7-9 and TRBJ2-3; 9 nucleotides agree with TRBD1. Germline CDR1 reads SEHNR; CDR2 reads FQNEAQ (reference sequence). The CDR3 has 16 amino acids. J gave up 4 bases and V 5 bases, and 10 bases lay outside the gene matches. The CDR3 nucleotides read TGTGCCAGCAGCGCCAGGGACAGGGTGGTATCAGATACGCAGTATTTT. Translation: CASSARDRVVSDTQYF. Supplemented by reference TRBV7-9 and TRBJ2-3, the full variable domain reads DTGVSQNPRHKITKRGQNVTFRCDPISEHNRLYWYRQTLGQGPEFLTYFQNEAQLEKSRLLSDRFSAERPKGSFSTLEIQRTEQGDSAMYLCASSARDRVVSDTQYFGPGTRLTVL.

The rearrangement joins TRBV7-9 to TRBJ1-1; D gene ambiguous. In germline, CDR1 is SEHNR, CDR2 FQNEAQ (reference sequence). This CDR3 has 13 residues. V was clipped by 0 bases and J by 4 bases, with 6 bases between them. The CDR3 nucleotides read TGTGCCAGCAGCTTAGCACGCGGCACTGAAGCTTTCTTT. This gives the protein CASSLARGTEAFF.

The V call is TRBV9, the J call TRBJ2-1, with unresolved D. Germline assignment: CDR1 SGDLS and CDR2 YYNGEE. The CDR3 loop spans 15 amino acids. The V end lost 3 bases, the J end lost 0 bases, and 10 bases lay between the germline ends. The CDR3 coding sequence is TGTGCCAGCAGCGCCCCAAGCGCCTCCTACAATGAGCAGTTCTTC. Translating it yields CASSAPSASYNEQFF.

V and J are TRBV5-5 and TRBJ1-6; 7 bases match TRBD1. After removal of 1 base from V and 5 bases from J, the junction contained 3 bases not matched to a gene. This CDR3 spans 15 amino acids. Germline loops: CDR1 SGHKS, CDR2 YYEKEE (reference sequence). The CDR3 DNA follows: TGTGCCAGCAGCTTGAGAGGGACAGATAATTCACCCCTCCACTTT. Translating it yields CASSLRGTDNSPLHF. Using reference TRBV5-5 and TRBJ1-6 for the parts outside the CDR3, the full variable domain is DAGVTQSPTHLIKTRGQQVTLRCSPISGHKSVSWYQQVLGQGPQFIFQYYEKEERGRGNFPDRFSARQFPNYSSELNVNALLLGDSALYLCASSLRGTDNSPLHFGNGTRLTVT.

The chain employs TRBV19 and TRBJ1-2, with D possibly TRBD1 on 6 matching bases. V was clipped by 6 bases and J by 4 bases, with 15 bases between them. This CDR3 region has 14 residues. The germline V gene has CDR1 LNHDA and CDR2 SQIVND (reference sequence). The CDR3 loop reads CASRSRGNSYGYTF. The CDR3 nucleotides read TGTGCCAGTAGATCAAGGGGGAACTCCTATGGCTACACCTTC.

The chain employs TRBV25-1 and TRBJ1-2, with 9 bases matching TRBD1. Per the germline V gene, CDR1 is MGHDK and CDR2 is SYGVNS. The CDR3 loop spans 17 amino acids. The ends lost 3 bases at V and 0 bases at J; junction bases unmatched: 8. The CDR3, as DNA: TGTGCCAGCAGTGATCCTGGGACAGGGCGATCTAACTATGGCTACACCTTC. Translating it yields CASSDPGTGRSNYGYTF.

J is TRBJ1-2 and V is TRBV7-2; D might be TRBD1 (5 bases). Trimming took 2 bases from V and 8 from J, leaving 24 bases between them. Germline V CDR1 and CDR2: SGHTA, FQGNSA. The CDR3 consists of 17 residues. This CDR3 is CASSLQSESAGSRGYTF. In DNA form, the CDR3 reads TGTGCCAGCAGCTTACAGAGTGAGTCGGCAGGGTCTAGGGGCTACACCTTC.

The CDR3 region is CASTTDSEETQYF. In DNA, the CDR3 is TGTGCCAGCACTACGGACAGCGAAGAGACCCAGTACTTC. This chain links TRBV12-3 or TRBV12-4 with TRBJ2-5; maybe TRBD1 (6 bases). Trimming removed 7 bases at V and 3 bases at J, with 12 bases between. The CDR3 loop spans 13 amino acids.

The chain joins TRBV24-1 to TRBJ1-2; a possible D gene is TRBD1 (6 bases). The CDR3 loop spans 15 amino acids. V lost 3 bases and J lost 7, with 17 bases in between. Per germline, CDR1 KGHDR and CDR2 SFDVKD. The CDR3 bases are TGTGCCACCAGTGATCGAGGGCAGGGGTTCGGTGGCTACACCTTC. Protein: CATSDRGQGFGGYTF.

The J gene is TRBJ2-3, the V gene TRBV2; 11 positions match TRBD2. CDR3 length: 17 amino acids. V gave up 5 bases and J gave up 1 base; unmatched junction bases: 8. Germline V lookup: CDR1 SNHLY, CDR2 FYNNEI. CDR3 region: CASSRLAGGGGTDTQYF. Here the CDR3 DNA reads TGTGCCAGCAGTCGGCTAGCGGGGGGTGGGGGCACAGATACGCAGTATTTT. The full variable domain, with the rest looked up from reference TRBV2 and TRBJ2-3, is EPEVTQTPSHQVTQMGQEVILRCVPISNHLYFYWYRQILGQKVEFLVSFYNNEISEKSEIFDDQFSVERPDGSNFTLKIRSTKLEDSAMYFCASSRLAGGGGTDTQYFGPGTRLTVL.

V gene TRBV5-4 combines with J gene TRBJ1-6; D is unresolved. The V and J ends lost 4 bases and 9 bases respectively, with 8 bases between them. Per the germline V gene, CDR1 is SGHNT and CDR2 is YYREEE (reference sequence). The CDR3 is made up of 12 amino acids. In DNA, the CDR3 is TGTGCCAGCAGCAACACGGGTTCACCCCTCCACTTT. It specifies CASSNTGSPLHF.

J is TRBJ2-5 and V is TRBV11-2, with TRBD2 as a possible D gene (5 bases). This CDR3 is built from 14 residues. Trimming cost V 1 base and J 3 bases, with 9 bases left between them. The germline V gene has CDR1 SGHAT and CDR2 FQNNGV. CDR3 sequence reads: CASSLATREETQYF. The CDR3 region has the DNA TGTGCCAGCAGCTTAGCGACGAGGGAAGAGACCCAGTACTTC.

This clone occurred once. V gene TRBV2 combines with J gene TRBJ2-3, with D maybe TRBD2 (7 bases). V was clipped by 4 bases and J by 3 bases, with 17 bases between them. The CDR3 is 16 residues long. Germline-derived CDR1 and CDR2 are SNHLY and FYNNEI. CDR3 nucleotide sequence: TGTGCCAGCAGTGGCTTAGGGGGGGGCAGGACAGATACGCAGTATTTT. Amino acid sequence: CASSGLGGGRTDTQYF.

This clone showed up just once. V is TRBV11-2 and J is TRBJ2-7; D not certain. The germline CDR1 and CDR2 sequences are SGHAT and FQNNGV. The CDR3 consists of 15 residues. V shed 0 bases and J shed 3 bases, with 12 bases lying between them. This chain's CDR3 is CASSLDRAPHYEQYF. Written as DNA, the CDR3 is TGTGCCAGCAGCTTAGATCGAGCTCCTCACTACGAGCAGTACTTC.

The rearrangement uses TRBV19 and TRBJ1-1; D possibly corresponds to TRBD1 (5 bases). The germline gives CDR1 LNHDA, CDR2 SQIVND (reference sequence). This CDR3 region has 14 residues. V was clipped by 6 bases and J by 4 bases, with 15 bases between them. The CDR3 spells CASRSIGESTEAFF. CDR3 sequence (DNA): TGTGCCAGTAGGTCAATAGGGGAAAGCACTGAAGCTTTCTTT.

The J gene is TRBJ2-7, the V gene TRBV7-6; possible D gene TRBD2, 5 bases. The germline V gene encodes CDR1 SGHVS and CDR2 FNYEAQ. The CDR3 length is 13 residues. V was trimmed by 2 bases and J by 9 bases, leaving 14 bases between them. DNA for the CDR3: TGTGCCAGCAGCTTAAGTTCTAGCACCGGGCAGTACTTC. Protein: CASSLSSSTGQYF. Full variable domain (rest looked up from reference TRBV7-6 and TRBJ2-7): GAGVSQSPRYKVTKRGQDVALRCDPISGHVSLYWYRQALGQGPEFLTYFNYEAQQDKSGLPNDRFSAERPEGSISTLTIQRTEQRDSAMYRCASSLSSSTGQYFGPGTRLTVT.